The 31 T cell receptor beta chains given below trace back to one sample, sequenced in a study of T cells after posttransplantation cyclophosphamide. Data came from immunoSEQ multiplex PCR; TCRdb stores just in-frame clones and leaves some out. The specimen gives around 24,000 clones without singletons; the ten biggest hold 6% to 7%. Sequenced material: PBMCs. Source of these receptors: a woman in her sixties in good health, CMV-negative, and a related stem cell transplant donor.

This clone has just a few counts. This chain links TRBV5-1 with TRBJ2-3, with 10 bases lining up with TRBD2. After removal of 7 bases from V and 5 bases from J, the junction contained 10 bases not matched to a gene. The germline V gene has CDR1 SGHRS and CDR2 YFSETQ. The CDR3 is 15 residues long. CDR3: CASSPSGGVGDTQYF. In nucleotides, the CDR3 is TGCGCCAGCTCACCGAGCGGGGGGGTCGGAGATACGCAGTATTTT.

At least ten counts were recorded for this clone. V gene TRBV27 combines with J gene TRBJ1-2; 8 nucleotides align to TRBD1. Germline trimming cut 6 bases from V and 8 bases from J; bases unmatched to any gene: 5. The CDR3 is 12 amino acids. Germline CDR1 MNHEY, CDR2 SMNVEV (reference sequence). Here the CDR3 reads CASSLRGQGYTF. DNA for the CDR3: TGTGCCAGCAGCCTCAGGGGGCAAGGCTACACCTTC.

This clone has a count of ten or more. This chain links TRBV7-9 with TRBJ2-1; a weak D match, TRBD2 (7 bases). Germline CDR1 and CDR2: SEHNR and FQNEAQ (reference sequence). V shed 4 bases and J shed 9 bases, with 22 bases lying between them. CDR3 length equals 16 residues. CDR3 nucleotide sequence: TGTGCCAGCAGCTCGCCTAGGGGGGGGGCCTACGTTGAGCAGTTCTTC. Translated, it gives CASSSPRGGAYVEQFF.

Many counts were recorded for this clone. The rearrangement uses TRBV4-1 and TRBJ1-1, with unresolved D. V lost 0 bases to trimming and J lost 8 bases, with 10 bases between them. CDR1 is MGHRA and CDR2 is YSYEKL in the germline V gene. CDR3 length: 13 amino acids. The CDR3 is CASSQDPIREAFF. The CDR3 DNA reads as TGCGCCAGCAGCCAAGACCCGATTAGAGAAGCTTTCTTT.

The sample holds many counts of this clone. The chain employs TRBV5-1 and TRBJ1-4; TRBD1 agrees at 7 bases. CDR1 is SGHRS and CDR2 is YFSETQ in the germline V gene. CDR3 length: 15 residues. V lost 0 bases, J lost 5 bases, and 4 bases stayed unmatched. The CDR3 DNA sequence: TGCGCCAGCAGCTTGGGGGACAGAAAGAATGAAAAACTGTTTTTT. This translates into CASSLGDRKNEKLFF.

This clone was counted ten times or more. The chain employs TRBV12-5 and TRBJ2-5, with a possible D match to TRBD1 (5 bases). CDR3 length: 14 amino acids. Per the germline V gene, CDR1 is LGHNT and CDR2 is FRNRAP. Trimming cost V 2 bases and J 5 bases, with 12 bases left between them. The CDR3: CASGLQGLGETQYF. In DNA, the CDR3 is TGTGCTAGTGGTTTGCAGGGTCTGGGGGAGACCCAGTACTTC. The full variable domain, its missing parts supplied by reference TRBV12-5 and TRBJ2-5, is DARVTQTPRHKVTEMGQEVTMRCQPILGHNTVFWYRQTMMQGLELLAYFRNRAPLDDSGMPKDRFSAEMPDATLATLKIQPSEPRDSAVYFCASGLQGLGETQYFGPGTRLLVL.

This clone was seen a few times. CDR3 DNA: TGTGCCAGCAGCCGGACTAGTTCCACAGATACGCAGTATTTT. Its protein is CASSRTSSTDTQYF. The gene calls are TRBV5-4 and TRBJ2-3; TRBD2 aligns across 7 bases. Germline values: CDR1 SGHNT, CDR2 YYREEE (reference sequence). The length of the CDR3 is 14 residues. The trim removed 4 bases at V and 2 bases at J, leaving 4 bases unmatched.

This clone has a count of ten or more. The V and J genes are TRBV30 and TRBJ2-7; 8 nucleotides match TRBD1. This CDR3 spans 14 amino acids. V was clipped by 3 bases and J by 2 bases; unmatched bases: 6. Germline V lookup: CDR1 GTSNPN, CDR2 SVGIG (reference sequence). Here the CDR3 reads CAWSYRGRPYEQYF. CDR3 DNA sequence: TGTGCCTGGAGCTACAGGGGGAGACCCTACGAGCAGTACTTC. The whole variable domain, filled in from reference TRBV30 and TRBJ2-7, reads SQTIHQWPATLVQPVGSPLSLECTVEGTSNPNLYWYRQAAGRGLQLLFYSVGIGQISSEVPQNLSASRPQDRQFILSSKKLLLSDSGFYLCAWSYRGRPYEQYFGPGTRLTVT.

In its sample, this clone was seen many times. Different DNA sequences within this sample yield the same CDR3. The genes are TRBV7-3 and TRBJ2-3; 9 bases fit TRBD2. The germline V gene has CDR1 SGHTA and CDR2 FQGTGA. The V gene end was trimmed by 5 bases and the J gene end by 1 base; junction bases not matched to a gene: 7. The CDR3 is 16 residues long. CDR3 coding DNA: TGTGCCAGCAGCCTTATTCCTAGCGGGGGCACAGATACGCAGTATTTT. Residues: CASSLIPSGGTDTQYF.

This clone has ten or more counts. In nucleotides, the CDR3 is TGTGCCAGCAGCTCGGGACTAGCGACAGATACGCAGTATTTT. It encodes CASSSGLATDTQYF. V is TRBV7-3 and J is TRBJ2-3; 10 bases map to TRBD2. CDR1 and CDR2 (germline): SGHTA, FQGTGA. The J segment lost 3 bases and the V segment lost 4 bases, leaving 1 base of the junction unmatched. The CDR3 spans 14 residues.

The CDR3 DNA follows: TGTGCCAGCAGCGTGGACGGGGGCAATCAGCCCCAGCATTTT. Protein: CASSVDGGNQPQHF. This rearrangement joins TRBV9 to TRBJ1-5; D uncertain. The germline V and J ends were trimmed by 2 bases and 2 bases, with 8 bases remaining between them. CDR1 and CDR2 from the germline V gene are SGDLS and YYNGEE. The CDR3 consists of 14 residues.

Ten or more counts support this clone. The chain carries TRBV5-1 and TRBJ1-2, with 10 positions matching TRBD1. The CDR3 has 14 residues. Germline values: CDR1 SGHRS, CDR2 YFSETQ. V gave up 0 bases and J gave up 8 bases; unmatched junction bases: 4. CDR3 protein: CASSLAGTGAGYTF. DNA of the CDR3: TGCGCCAGCAGCTTGGCCGGGACAGGGGCCGGCTACACCTTC.

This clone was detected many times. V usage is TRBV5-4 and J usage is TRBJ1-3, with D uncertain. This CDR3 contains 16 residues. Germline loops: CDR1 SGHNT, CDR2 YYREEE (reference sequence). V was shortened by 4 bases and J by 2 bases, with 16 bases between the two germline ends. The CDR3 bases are TGTGCCAGCAGCCCCTGGAACCGGGAGGCTGGAAACACCATATATTTT. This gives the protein CASSPWNREAGNTIYF.

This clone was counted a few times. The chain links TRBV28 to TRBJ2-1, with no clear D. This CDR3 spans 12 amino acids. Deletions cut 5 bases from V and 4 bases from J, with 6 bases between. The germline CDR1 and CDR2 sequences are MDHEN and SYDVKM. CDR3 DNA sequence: TGTGCCAGCAGTATTTATTACAATGAGCAGTTCTTC. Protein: CASSIYYNEQFF.

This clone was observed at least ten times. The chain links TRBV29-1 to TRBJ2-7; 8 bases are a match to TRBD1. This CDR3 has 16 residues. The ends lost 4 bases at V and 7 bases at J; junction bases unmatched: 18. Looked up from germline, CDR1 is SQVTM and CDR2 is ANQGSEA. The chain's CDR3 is CSVAGDVRQGFGEQYF. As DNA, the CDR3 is TGCAGCGTTGCGGGGGATGTGAGACAGGGGTTTGGTGAGCAGTACTTC.

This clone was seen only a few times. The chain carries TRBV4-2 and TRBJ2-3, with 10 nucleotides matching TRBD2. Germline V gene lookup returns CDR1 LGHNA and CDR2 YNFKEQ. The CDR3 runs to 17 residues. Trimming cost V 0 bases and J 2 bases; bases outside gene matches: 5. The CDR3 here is CASSQDIAGGPTDTQYF. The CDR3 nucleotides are TGTGCCAGCAGCCAAGATATAGCGGGGGGCCCCACAGATACGCAGTATTTT.

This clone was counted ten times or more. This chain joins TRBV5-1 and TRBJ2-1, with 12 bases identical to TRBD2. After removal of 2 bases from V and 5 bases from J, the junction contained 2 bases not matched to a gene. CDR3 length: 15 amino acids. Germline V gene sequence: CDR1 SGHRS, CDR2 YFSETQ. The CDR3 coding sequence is TGCGCCAGCAGCTTCGGACTAGCGGGAAACAATGAGCAGTTCTTC. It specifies CASSFGLAGNNEQFF.

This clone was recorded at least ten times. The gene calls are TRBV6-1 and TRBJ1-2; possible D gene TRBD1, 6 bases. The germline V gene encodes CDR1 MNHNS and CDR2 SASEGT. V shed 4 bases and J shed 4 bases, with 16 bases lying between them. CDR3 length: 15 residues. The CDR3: CASSVSGQGGYGYTF. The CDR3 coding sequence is TGTGCCAGCAGTGTATCCGGACAAGGGGGCTATGGCTACACCTTC.

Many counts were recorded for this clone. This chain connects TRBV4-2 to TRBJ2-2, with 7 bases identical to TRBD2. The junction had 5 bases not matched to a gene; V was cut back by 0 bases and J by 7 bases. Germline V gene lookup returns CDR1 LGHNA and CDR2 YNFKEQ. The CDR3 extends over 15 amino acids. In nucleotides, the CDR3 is TGTGCCAGCAGCCAAGACACTAGCGTCCGCGGGGAGCTGTTTTTT. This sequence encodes CASSQDTSVRGELFF.

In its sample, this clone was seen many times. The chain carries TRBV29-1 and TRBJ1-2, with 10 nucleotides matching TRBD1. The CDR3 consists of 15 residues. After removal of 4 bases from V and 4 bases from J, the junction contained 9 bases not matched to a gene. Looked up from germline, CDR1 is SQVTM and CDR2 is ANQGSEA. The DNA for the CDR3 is TGCAGCGTTGTCCGACAGGGGGCGCAGGTCTATGGCTACACCTTC. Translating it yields CSVVRQGAQVYGYTF.

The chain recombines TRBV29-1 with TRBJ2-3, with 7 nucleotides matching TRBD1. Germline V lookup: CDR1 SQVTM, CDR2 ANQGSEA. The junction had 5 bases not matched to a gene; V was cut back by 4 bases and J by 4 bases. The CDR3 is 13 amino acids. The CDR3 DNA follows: TGCAGCGTTGGAGGGGGCGCCGCAGATACGCAGTATTTT. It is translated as CSVGGGAADTQYF.

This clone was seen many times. In DNA form, the CDR3 reads TGTGCCAGCAGGGGACAGGGAGGCCGGGGTTACAATGAGCAGTTCTTC. Residues: CASRGQGGRGYNEQFF. This chain connects TRBV5-4 to TRBJ2-1; 9 nucleotides match TRBD1. The germline V gene encodes CDR1 SGHNT and CDR2 YYREEE (reference sequence). Trimming removed 5 bases from V and 4 bases from J; junction bases left unmatched: 10. This CDR3 contains 16 residues.

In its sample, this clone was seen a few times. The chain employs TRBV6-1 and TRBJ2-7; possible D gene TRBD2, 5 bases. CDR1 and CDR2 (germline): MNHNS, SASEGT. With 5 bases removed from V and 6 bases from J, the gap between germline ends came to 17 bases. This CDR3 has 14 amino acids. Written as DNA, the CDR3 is TGTGCCAGCAGTTCATTGGGAGTGGTTGGCGAGCAGTACGTC. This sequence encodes CASSSLGVVGEQYV.

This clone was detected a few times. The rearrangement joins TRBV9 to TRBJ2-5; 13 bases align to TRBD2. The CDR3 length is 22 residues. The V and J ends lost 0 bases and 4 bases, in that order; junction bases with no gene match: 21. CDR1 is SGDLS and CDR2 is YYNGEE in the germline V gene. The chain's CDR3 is CASSVGPLGRTSGRGHRETQYF. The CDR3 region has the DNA TGTGCCAGCAGCGTAGGACCCCTCGGTCGGACTAGCGGGAGAGGGCATAGAGAGACCCAGTACTTC. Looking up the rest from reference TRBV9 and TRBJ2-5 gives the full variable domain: DSGVTQTPKHLITATGQRVTLRCSPRSGDLSVYWYQQSLDQGLQFLIQYYNGEERAKGNILERFSAQQFPDLHSELNLSSLELGDSALYFCASSVGPLGRTSGRGHRETQYFGPGTRLLVL.

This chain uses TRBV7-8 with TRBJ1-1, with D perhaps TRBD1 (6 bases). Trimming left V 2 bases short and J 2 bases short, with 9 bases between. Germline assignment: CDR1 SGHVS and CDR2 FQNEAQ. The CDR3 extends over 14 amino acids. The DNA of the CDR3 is TGTGCCAGCAGCTTAATGGGGGCCAACACTGAAGCTTTCTTT. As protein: CASSLMGANTEAFF. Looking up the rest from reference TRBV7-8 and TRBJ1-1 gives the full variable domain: GAGVSQSPRYKVAKRGQDVALRCDPISGHVSLFWYQQALGQGPEFLTYFQNEAQLDKSGLPSDRFFAERPEGSVSTLKIQRTQQEDSAVYLCASSLMGANTEAFFGQGTRLTVV.

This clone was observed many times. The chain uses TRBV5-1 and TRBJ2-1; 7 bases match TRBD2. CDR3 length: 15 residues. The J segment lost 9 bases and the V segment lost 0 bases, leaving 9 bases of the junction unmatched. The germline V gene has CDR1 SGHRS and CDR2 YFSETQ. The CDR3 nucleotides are TGCGCCAGCAGCTTGGCTGGGCAGGGCGGGAGTGAGCAGTTCTTC. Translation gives CASSLAGQGGSEQFF.

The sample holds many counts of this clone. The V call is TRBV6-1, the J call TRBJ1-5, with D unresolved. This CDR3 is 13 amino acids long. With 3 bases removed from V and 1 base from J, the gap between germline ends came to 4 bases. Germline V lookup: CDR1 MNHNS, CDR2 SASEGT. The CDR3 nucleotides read TGTGCCAGCAGTGAGGGCAGCAATCAGCCCCAGCATTTT. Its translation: CASSEGSNQPQHF.

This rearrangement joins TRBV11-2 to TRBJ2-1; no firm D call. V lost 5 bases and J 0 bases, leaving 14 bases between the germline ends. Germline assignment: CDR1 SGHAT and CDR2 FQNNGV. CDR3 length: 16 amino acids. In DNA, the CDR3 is TGTGCCAGCAGCCCCTCCGTAATGCGCTCCTACAATGAGCAGTTCTTC. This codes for CASSPSVMRSYNEQFF.

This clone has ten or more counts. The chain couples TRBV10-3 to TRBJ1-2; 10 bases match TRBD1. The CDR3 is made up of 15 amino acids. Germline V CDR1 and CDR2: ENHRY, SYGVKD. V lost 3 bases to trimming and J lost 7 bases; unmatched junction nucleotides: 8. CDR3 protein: CAISDGTGETAGYTF. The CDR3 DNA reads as TGTGCCATCAGTGATGGGACAGGGGAGACGGCTGGCTACACCTTC.

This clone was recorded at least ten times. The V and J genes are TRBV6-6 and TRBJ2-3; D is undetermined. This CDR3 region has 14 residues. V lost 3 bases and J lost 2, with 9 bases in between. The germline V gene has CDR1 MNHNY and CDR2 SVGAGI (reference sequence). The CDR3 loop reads CASSYSHDTDTQYF. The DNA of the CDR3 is TGTGCCAGCAGTTATAGCCACGACACAGATACGCAGTATTTT.

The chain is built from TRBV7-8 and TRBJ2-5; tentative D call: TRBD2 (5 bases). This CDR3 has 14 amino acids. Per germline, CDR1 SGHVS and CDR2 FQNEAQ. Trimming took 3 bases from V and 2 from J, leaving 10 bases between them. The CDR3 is CASSFTGIQETQYF. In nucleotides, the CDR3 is TGTGCCAGCAGCTTCACGGGGATTCAAGAGACCCAGTACTTC.